The 14 T cell receptor beta chains given below trace back to one sample, sequenced in a study of OX40 agonist ivuxolimab in advanced cancers. Sequencing was performed with immunoSEQ multiplex PCR; in TCRdb, only in-frame clones are kept and a portion is missing. Found here are about 45,000 clones, about 89% of them singletons; the top ten hold about 13%. Sample: CD4+ or CD8+ T cells sorted from blood, taken in a trial of the OX40 agonist ivuxolimab. These receptors originate from an adult with an advanced solid tumor such as melanoma, head and neck, liver or kidney cancer.

The chain has TRBV11-2 and TRBJ2-7; no reliable D call. There are 15 residues in the CDR3. Trimming removed 4 bases from V and 0 bases from J, with 13 bases in between. Germline-derived CDR1 and CDR2 are SGHAT and FQNNGV. The CDR3, as DNA: TGTGCCAGCAGCTCGTCGACGGCTTACTCCTACGAGCAGTACTTC. This encodes CASSSSTAYSYEQYF.

This clone was counted a single time. The chain employs TRBV10-2 and TRBJ2-3; D is perhaps TRBD1 or TRBD2 (5 bases each). Trimming shortened V by 7 bases and J by 1 base, and 12 bases separated the two germline ends. CDR3 size: 14 residues. The germline V gene has CDR1 WSHSY and CDR2 SAAADI. CDR3 loop: CASKEVGGTDTQYF. The CDR3 nucleotides read TGCGCCAGCAAAGAAGTGGGGGGCACAGATACGCAGTATTTT.

The V gene is TRBV27, the J gene TRBJ2-1; D gene uncertain. Germline-derived CDR1 and CDR2 are MNHEY and SMNVEV (reference sequence). Trimming cost V 3 bases and J 7 bases, with 10 bases left between them. The length of the CDR3 is 13 residues. The CDR3 reads CASSFLDGNEQFF. CDR3 DNA: TGTGCCAGCAGTTTCCTAGACGGGAATGAGCAGTTCTTC.

V is TRBV27 and J is TRBJ2-1; 9 bases are shared with TRBD1. CDR1 and CDR2 from the germline V gene are MNHEY and SMNVEV (reference sequence). The ends lost 5 bases at V and 7 bases at J; junction bases unmatched: 12. CDR3 length: 16 amino acids. The CDR3 loop is CASSAPGQGVLNEQFF. In DNA, the CDR3 is TGTGCCAGCAGTGCTCCGGGACAGGGTGTATTAAATGAGCAGTTCTTC.

The genes are TRBV4-3 and TRBJ2-7; perhaps TRBD1 as D (5 bases). This CDR3 is built from 15 residues. Trimming took off 0 bases at V and 0 bases at J, with 9 bases between the two ends. The germline V gene encodes CDR1 LGHNA and CDR2 YSLEER. The CDR3 sequence: CASSQDRGFSYEQYF. Written as DNA, the CDR3 is TGCGCCAGCAGCCAAGATAGGGGTTTCTCCTACGAGCAGTACTTC.

The chain joins TRBV10-3 to TRBJ2-1; D is unclear. Germline CDR1 is ENHRY and CDR2 is SYGVKD. V was cut by 0 bases and J by 0 bases, with 9 bases left in between. The CDR3 runs to 16 residues. CDR3 in amino acids: CAISESRSTSYNEQFF. The CDR3 DNA sequence: TGTGCCATCAGTGAGTCGAGGTCTACCTCCTACAATGAGCAGTTCTTC.

This sequence joins TRBV7-2 and TRBJ1-1, with unresolved D. The CDR3 spans 12 residues. The germline gives CDR1 SGHTA, CDR2 FQGNSA. The V and J ends lost 1 base and 8 bases respectively, with 8 bases between them. The CDR3 DNA reads as TGTGCCAGCAGCTTAGGGTCCGTAGAAGCTTTCTTT. Residues: CASSLGSVEAFF.

The gene calls are TRBV7-9 and TRBJ2-3, with D possibly matching TRBD2 (6 bases). The CDR3 length is 18 residues. Germline V gene sequence: CDR1 SEHNR, CDR2 FQNEAQ (reference sequence). Trimming stripped 2 bases from V and 4 bases from J, with 22 bases between. The DNA of the CDR3 is TGTGCCAGCAGCTTATTTCCGTCCGTGACTAGTGTCTCAGATACGCAGTATTTT. This encodes CASSLFPSVTSVSDTQYF.

This clone was seen only a few times. This rearrangement joins TRBV28 to TRBJ1-1, with a weak D call TRBD1 (5 bases). The ends were cut back, 4 bases at V and 4 bases at J, with 19 bases in the middle. This CDR3 region has 16 residues. Germline values: CDR1 MDHEN, CDR2 SYDVKM. DNA for the CDR3: TGTGCCAGCAGTTCAATTTTGTTCGGGGGGGGCACTGAAGCTTTCTTT. It is translated as CASSSILFGGGTEAFF.

V gene TRBV13 combines with J gene TRBJ1-1, with D uncertain. From germline, CDR1 is PRHDT and CDR2 FYEKMQ (reference sequence). V lost 5 bases and J lost 5, with 9 bases in between. CDR3 length: 12 residues. CDR3 bases: TGTGCCAGCAGCAAACTCCGGACTGAAGCTTTCTTT. Amino acid sequence: CASSKLRTEAFF.

The rearrangement uses TRBV5-1 and TRBJ2-7; D possibly corresponds to TRBD1 (5 bases). The CDR3 is made up of 14 amino acids. Germline loops: CDR1 SGHRS, CDR2 YFSETQ. Trimming removed 4 bases at V and 4 bases at J, with 15 bases between. CDR3 coding DNA: TGCGCCAGCAGCCCCCAGGGTTTGACTTACGAGCAGTACTTC. This translates into CASSPQGLTYEQYF.

The chain links TRBV14 to TRBJ2-1, with D possibly being TRBD1 (6 bases). The germline CDR1 and CDR2 sequences are SGHDN and FVKESK. The CDR3 sequence is 14 residues long. V shed 5 bases and J shed 4 bases, with 12 bases lying between them. The CDR3 loop is CASSNVQGYNEQFF. CDR3 sequence (DNA): TGTGCCAGCAGCAACGTACAGGGTTACAATGAGCAGTTCTTC.

V and J are TRBV19 and TRBJ2-3; D perhaps matches TRBD1 (6 bases). V was trimmed by 9 bases and J by 2 bases, leaving 12 bases between them. The CDR3 is 13 residues long. From germline, CDR1 is LNHDA and CDR2 SQIVND (reference sequence). The CDR3 sequence is CASTWGPTDTQYF. CDR3 nucleotide sequence: TGTGCCAGCACGTGGGGGCCCACAGATACGCAGTATTTT.

The chain uses TRBV27 and TRBJ2-3, with 7 nucleotides matching TRBD2. V shed 4 bases and J 3 bases; nucleotides not matched to a gene: 19. The CDR3 has 19 residues. Germline CDR1 and CDR2: MNHEY and SMNVEV (reference sequence). The CDR3 sequence is CASSWPPVSGGGMTDTQYF. CDR3 nucleotide sequence: TGTGCCAGCAGTTGGCCTCCTGTTAGTGGGGGGGGAATGACAGATACGCAGTATTTT.